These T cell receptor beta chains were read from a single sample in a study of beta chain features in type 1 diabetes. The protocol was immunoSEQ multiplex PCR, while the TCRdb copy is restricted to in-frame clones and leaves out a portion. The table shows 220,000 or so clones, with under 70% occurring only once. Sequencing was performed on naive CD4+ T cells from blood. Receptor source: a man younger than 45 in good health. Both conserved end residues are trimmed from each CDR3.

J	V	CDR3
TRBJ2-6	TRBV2	ASSERASGANVLT
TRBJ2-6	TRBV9	ASSIRDREFSGANVLT
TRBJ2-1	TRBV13	ASSPRGSSYNEQF
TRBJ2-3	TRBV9	ASSGSNTDTQY
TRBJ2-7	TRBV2	ASRLETRSSYEQY
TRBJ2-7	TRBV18	ASSQQREGPGEQY
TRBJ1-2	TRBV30	AWSVGTVNYGYT
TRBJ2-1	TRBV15	ATSRASGDDNEQF
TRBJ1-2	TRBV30	AWSPDRGNYGYT
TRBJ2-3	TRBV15	ATSIRDGYTDTQY
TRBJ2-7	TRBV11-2	ASSLRGIGSYEQY
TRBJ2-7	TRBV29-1	SAGLAAYEQY
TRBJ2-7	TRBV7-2	ASSPRGSGSNHEQY
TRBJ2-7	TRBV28	ASSNLQGYEQY
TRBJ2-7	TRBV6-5	ASSYLTGGSYEQY
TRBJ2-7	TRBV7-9	ASRGYSYEQY
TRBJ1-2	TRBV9	ASSTDSLSGYT
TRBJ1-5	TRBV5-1	ASSLEGGEYQPQH
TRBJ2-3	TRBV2	ASSRRVDTQY
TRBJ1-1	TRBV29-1	SVALTLAGTEAF
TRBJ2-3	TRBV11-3	ASSALGTDTQY
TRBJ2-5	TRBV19	ASSADTNARTQY
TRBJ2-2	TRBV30	AWSLAGELF
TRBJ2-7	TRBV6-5	ASSRGESYEQY
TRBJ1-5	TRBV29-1	SVTQGDQPQH
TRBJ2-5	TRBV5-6	ASSLLVRDQETQY
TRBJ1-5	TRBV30	AWSVAHLNQPQH
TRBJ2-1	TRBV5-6	ASTVVSYNEQF
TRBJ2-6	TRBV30	AWSVLPGANVLT
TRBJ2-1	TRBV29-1	SVGQVSSYNEQF